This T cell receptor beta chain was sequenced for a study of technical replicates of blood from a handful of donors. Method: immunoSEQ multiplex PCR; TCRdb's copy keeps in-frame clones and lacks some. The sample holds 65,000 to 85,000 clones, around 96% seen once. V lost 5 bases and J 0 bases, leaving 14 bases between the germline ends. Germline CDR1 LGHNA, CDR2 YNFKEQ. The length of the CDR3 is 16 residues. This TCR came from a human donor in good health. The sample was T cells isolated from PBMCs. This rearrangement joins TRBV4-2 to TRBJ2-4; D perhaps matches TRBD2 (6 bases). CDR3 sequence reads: CASSVSSVLAKNIQYF. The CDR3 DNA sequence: TGTGCCAGCAGCGTATCTAGCGTACTAGCCAAAAACATTCAGTACTTC.